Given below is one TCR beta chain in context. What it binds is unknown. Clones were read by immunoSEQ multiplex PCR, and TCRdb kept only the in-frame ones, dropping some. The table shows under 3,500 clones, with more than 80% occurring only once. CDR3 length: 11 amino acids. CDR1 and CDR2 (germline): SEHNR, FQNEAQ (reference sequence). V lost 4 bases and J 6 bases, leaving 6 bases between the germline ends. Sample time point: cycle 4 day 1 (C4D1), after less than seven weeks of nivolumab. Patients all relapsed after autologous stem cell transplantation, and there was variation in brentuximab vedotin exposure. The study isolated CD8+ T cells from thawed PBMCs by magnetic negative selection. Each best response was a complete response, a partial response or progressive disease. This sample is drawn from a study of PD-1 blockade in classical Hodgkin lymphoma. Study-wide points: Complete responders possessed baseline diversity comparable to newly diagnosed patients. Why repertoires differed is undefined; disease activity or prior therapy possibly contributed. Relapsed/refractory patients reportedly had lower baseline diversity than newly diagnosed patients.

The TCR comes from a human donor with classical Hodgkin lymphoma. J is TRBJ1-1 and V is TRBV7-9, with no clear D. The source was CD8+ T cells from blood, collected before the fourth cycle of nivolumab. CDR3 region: CASSYGAEAFF. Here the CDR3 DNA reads TGTGCCAGCAGCTACGGGGCTGAAGCTTTCTTT.